This is a list of T cell receptor beta chains from one sample in a study of long-term antiretroviral therapy in people with HIV. The method was immunoSEQ multiplex PCR; TCRdb's version includes in-frame clones alone and lacks a portion of them. The repertoire holds about 16,000 clones, with approximately 79% as singletons. The source material was unsorted PBMCs, sampled 2.3 years after starting antiretroviral therapy. These receptors all come from a woman in her forties with HIV. CDR3s include the opening cysteine and the closing phenylalanine or tryptophan. D genes are given only for firm matches. Clone size appears in some rows only: once, few, many, or a class for an expanded clone.

DNA,CDR3,size,V,J,D
TGTGCCAGCAGTTACTCCGGGACATCTGAAGCTTTCTTT,CASSYSGTSEAFF,.,TRBV6-5,TRBJ1-1,.
TGTGCCAGCAGTTACGGCCGTGGGGGGTATGGAAACACCATATATTTT,CASSYGRGGYGNTIYF,.,TRBV6-6,TRBJ1-3,.
TGTGCCAGCAGCATTAGCGGCCCGGGGGGGACAGATACGCAGTATTTT,CASSISGPGGTDTQYF,once,TRBV7-9,TRBJ2-3,TRBD2
TGTGCCAGCAGCTTAGTAGCGGGAGGCACAACCATCGAGCTGTTTTTT,CASSLVAGGTTIELFF,.,TRBV11-2,TRBJ2-2,TRBD2
TGTGCCGGACAGGCCTCTTTGTCCTACGAGCAGTACTTC,CAGQASLSYEQYF,.,TRBV2,TRBJ2-7,TRBD1
TGTGCCAGCAGTGGAAATGGCGGCGACTGGACAGATACGCAGTATTTT,CASSGNGGDWTDTQYF,.,TRBV6-1,TRBJ2-3,.
TGTGCCAGCAGGTCCAGGGAGTACACTGAAGCTTTCTTT,CASRSREYTEAFF,.,TRBV6-5,TRBJ1-1,.
TGTGCCAGCAGCTTTCTTCAGGGGAACACTGAAGCTTTCTTT,CASSFLQGNTEAFF,.,TRBV13,TRBJ1-1,.
TGCGCCAGCAGCTTGAGTACAGGTGAATCCTACGAGCAGTACTTC,CASSLSTGESYEQYF,.,TRBV5-1,TRBJ2-7,.
TGTGCCAGCCGACGGGGGGGTTCGAACACTGAAGCTTTCTTT,CASRRGGSNTEAFF,.,TRBV6-1,TRBJ1-1,.
TGTGCCAGCAGCCAATGGGACAGGAAAGCTTTCTTT,CASSQWDRKAFF,.,TRBV14,TRBJ1-1,TRBD1
TGTGCCAGCTCACCACCGGGGCTATCCTCTGGAAACACCATATATTTT,CASSPPGLSSGNTIYF,.,TRBV18,TRBJ1-3,.
TGTGCCAGCAGTTCCCGAAACGGGGAGACCCAGTACTTC,CASSSRNGETQYF,.,TRBV27,TRBJ2-5,.
TGTGCCAGCGCGGGGGTCCGGGACTCTGGAAACACCATATATTTT,CASAGVRDSGNTIYF,.,TRBV6-6,TRBJ1-3,.
TGTGCCTGGAGTCCCCTTGGAAGAGATACGCAGTATTTT,CAWSPLGRDTQYF,.,TRBV30,TRBJ2-3,.
TGCGCCAGCAGCCAGGTTAGCGGGAGGGCCCCCCCAGATACGCAGTATTTT,CASSQVSGRAPPDTQYF,.,TRBV4-1,TRBJ2-3,TRBD2
TGTGCCAGCAGCGATAACAGGGCTGGAAACACCATATATTTT,CASSDNRAGNTIYF,.,TRBV7-6,TRBJ1-3,.
TGTGCCAGCAGTTTCCAGGGGGGCCAGCCCCAGCATTTT,CASSFQGGQPQHF,.,TRBV27,TRBJ1-5,TRBD1
TGCGCCAGCAGCTTGACCTTAGCGGGACTCGACGAGCAGTACTTC,CASSLTLAGLDEQYF,.,TRBV5-1,TRBJ2-7,TRBD2
TGTGCCAGCAGCTTGGTATGGGGTTCCTACGAGCAGTACTTC,CASSLVWGSYEQYF,.,TRBV5-8,TRBJ2-7,.
TGTGCCAGCAAGGGCCTAGCGGGAGGGTACGAGCAGTACTTC,CASKGLAGGYEQYF,.,TRBV2,TRBJ2-7,TRBD2
TGTGCCAGCAGCTTAGTGCCGGGAAGGTCTGATACGCAGTATTTT,CASSLVPGRSDTQYF,.,TRBV7-2,TRBJ2-3,.
TGTGCCAGCCCCCCGTCGGGGACCGCCGACGGCTACACCTTC,CASPPSGTADGYTF,once,TRBV21-1,TRBJ1-2,.
TGTGCCAGCAGTGGGACCGCCCAAGAGACCCAGTACTTC,CASSGTAQETQYF,.,TRBV2,TRBJ2-5,.
TGCGCCAGCAGCCAACCATTGACAGGGAGTCGGAACACCATATATTTT,CASSQPLTGSRNTIYF,few,TRBV4-1,TRBJ1-3,TRBD1
TGCGCCAGCAGCCGCTCCCTAGCGAGCTCCTACAATGAGCAGTTCTTC,CASSRSLASSYNEQFF,once,TRBV4-3,TRBJ2-1,.
TGTGCCAGCAGTTTAGTGCCGGGGTTCACTGAAGCTTTCTTT,CASSLVPGFTEAFF,.,TRBV27,TRBJ1-1,.
TGCGCCAGCAGCAGGGATGCTAACTATGGCTACACCTTC,CASSRDANYGYTF,.,TRBV10-2,TRBJ1-2,.
TGTGCCAGCAGCTTAGTAGCGGGGAAGAAGTTAGGTGGCTACACCTTC,CASSLVAGKKLGGYTF,.,TRBV7-9,TRBJ1-2,.
TGTGCCAGCAGCTTGGCGGGGGGAACCTACGAGCAGTACTTC,CASSLAGGTYEQYF,.,TRBV5-4,TRBJ2-7,TRBD2
TGCGCCAGCAGCTCGGGGGGGGAGGACTACGAGCAGTACTTC,CASSSGGEDYEQYF,.,TRBV5-1,TRBJ2-7,TRBD2
TGTGCCTGCTCTGATCTGAGGGGCGCCGGGGAGCTGTTTTTT,CACSDLRGAGELFF,.,TRBV2,TRBJ2-2,.
TGTGCCAGCAGCTTACAAGAAGCTTTCTTT,CASSLQEAFF,.,TRBV2,TRBJ1-1,.
TGTGCCAGTAGTATATTGGGACGGCGTACTGGGGCCAACGTCCTGACTTTC,CASSILGRRTGANVLTF,.,TRBV19,TRBJ2-6,.
TGTGCCTCCACGGGGTCCGGTGGTACGCAGTATTTT,CASTGSGGTQYF,.,TRBV30,TRBJ2-3,.
TGTGCCAGCAGCTTACTGACAGGATCCCATGGCTACACCTTC,CASSLLTGSHGYTF,.,TRBV5-6,TRBJ1-2,.
TGTGCCAGTACTCCCGGGACTAGCGGAACACTCGAGCAGTACTTC,CASTPGTSGTLEQYF,.,TRBV19,TRBJ2-7,TRBD2
TGTGCCAGCAGCTTGGCGGACAGTGCCTTCTATGGCTACACCTTC,CASSLADSAFYGYTF,.,TRBV5-3,TRBJ1-2,.
TGTGCCAGCAGTTACTCCCGGACAGGGGACGGCTACGAGCAGTACTTC,CASSYSRTGDGYEQYF,.,TRBV6-5,TRBJ2-7,TRBD1
TGCGCCAGCAGCTCCGTTGGGTCCTATAATTCACCCCTCCACTTT,CASSSVGSYNSPLHF,few,TRBV5-1,TRBJ1-6,.